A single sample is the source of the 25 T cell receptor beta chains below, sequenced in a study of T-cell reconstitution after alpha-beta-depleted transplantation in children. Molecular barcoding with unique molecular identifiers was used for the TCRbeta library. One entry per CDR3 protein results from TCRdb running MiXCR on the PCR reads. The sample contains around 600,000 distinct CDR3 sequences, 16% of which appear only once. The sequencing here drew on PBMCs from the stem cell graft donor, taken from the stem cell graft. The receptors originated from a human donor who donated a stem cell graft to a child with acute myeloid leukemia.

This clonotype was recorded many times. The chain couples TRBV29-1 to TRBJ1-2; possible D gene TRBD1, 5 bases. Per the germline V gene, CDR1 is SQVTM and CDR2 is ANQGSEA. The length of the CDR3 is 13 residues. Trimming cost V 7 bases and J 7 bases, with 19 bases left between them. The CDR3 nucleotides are TGCAGCGCCACTAGAGGGGCAAAAACTGGCTACACCTTC. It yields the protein CSATRGAKTGYTF.

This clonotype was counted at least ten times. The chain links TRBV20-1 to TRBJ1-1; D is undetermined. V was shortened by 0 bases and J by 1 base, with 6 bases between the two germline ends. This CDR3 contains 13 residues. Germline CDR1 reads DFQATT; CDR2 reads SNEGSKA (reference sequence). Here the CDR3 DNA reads TGCAGTGCTAGAGATACTGGGAACACTGAAGCTTTCTTT. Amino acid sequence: CSARDTGNTEAFF.

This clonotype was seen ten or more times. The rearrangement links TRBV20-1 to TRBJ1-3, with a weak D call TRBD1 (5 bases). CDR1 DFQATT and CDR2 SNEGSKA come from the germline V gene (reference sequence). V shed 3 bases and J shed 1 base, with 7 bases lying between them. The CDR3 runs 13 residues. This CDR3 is CSARDISGNTIYF. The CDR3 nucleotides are TGCAGTGCTAGGGACATTTCTGGAAACACCATATATTTT.

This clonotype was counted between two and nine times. This CDR3 reads CASSYPTGGGVNTDTQYF. The CDR3 DNA sequence: TGTGCCAGCAGTTACCCCACGGGGGGCGGGGTGAACACAGATACGCAGTATTTT. The V call is TRBV6-5, the J call TRBJ2-3, with D maybe TRBD2 (7 bases). In germline, CDR1 is MNHEY, CDR2 SVGAGI. The CDR3 length is 18 residues. Trimming stripped 2 bases from V and 2 bases from J, with 20 bases between.

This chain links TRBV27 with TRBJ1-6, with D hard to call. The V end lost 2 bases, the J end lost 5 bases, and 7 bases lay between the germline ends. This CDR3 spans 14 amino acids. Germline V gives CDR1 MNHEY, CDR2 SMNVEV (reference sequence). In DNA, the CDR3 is TGTGCCAGCAGTTTAGTGGGTAATAATTCACCCCTCCACTTT. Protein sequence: CASSLVGNNSPLHF.

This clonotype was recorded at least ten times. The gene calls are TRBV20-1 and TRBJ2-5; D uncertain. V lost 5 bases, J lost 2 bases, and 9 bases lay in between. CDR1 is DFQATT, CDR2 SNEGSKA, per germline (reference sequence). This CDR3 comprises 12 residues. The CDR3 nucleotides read TGCAGTGCTCCCCCCCTGCAAGAGACCCAGTACTTC. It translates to CSAPPLQETQYF.

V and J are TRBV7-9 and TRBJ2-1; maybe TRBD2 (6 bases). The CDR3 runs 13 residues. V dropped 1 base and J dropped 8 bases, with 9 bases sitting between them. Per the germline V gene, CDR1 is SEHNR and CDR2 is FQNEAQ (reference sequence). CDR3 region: CASSLGGEDEQFF. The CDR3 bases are TGTGCCAGCAGCTTAGGCGGGGAGGATGAGCAGTTCTTC.

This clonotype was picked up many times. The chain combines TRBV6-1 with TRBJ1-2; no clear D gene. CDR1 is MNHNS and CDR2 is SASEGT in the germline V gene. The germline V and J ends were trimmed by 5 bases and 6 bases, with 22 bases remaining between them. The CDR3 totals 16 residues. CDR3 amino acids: CASSQTLGRYEDGYTF. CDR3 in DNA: TGTGCCAGCAGTCAGACGCTTGGCCGATATGAGGATGGCTACACCTTC.

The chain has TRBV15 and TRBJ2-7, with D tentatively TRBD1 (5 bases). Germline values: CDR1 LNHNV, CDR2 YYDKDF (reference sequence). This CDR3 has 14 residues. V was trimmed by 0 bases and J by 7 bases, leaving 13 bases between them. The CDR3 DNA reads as TGTGCCACCAGCAGAGATCATCAAGGGGTTGAGCAGTACTTC. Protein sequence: CATSRDHQGVEQYF.

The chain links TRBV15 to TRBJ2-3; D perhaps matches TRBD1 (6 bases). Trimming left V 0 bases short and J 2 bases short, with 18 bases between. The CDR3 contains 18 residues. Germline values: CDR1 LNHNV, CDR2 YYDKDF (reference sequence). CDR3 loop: CATSRDRFEGVLTDTQYF. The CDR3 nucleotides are TGTGCCACCAGCAGAGATCGTTTTGAGGGGGTCCTCACAGATACGCAGTATTTT.

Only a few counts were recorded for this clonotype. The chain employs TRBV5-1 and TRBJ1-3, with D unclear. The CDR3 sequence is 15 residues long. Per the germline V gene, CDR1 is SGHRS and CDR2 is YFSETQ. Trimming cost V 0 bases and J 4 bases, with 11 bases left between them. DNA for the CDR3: TGCGCCAGCAGCTTGGAGGTTCATTCCGGAAACACCATATATTTT. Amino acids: CASSLEVHSGNTIYF.

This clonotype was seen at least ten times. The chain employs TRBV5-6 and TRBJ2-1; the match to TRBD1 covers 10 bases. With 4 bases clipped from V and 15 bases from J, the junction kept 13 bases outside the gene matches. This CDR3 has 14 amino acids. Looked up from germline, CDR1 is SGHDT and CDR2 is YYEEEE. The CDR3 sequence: CASSPGTGVGNGFF. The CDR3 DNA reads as TGTGCCAGCAGCCCCGGGACAGGGGTGGGGAATGGGTTCTTC.

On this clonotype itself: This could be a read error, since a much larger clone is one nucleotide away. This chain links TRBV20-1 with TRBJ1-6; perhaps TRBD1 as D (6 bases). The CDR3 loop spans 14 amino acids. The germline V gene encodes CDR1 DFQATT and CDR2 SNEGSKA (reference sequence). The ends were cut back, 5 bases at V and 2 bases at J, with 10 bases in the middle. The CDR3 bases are TGCAGTGCTCAAGACAGGCCCTATAATTCACCCCTCCACTTT. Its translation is CSAQDRPYNSPLHF.

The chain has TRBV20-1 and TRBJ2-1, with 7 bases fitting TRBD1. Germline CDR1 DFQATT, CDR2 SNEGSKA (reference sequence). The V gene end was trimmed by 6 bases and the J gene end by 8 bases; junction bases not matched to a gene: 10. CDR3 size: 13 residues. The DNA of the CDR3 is TGCAGTGCCCCGCCGACAGGGTGGGATGAGCAGTTCTTC. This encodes CSAPPTGWDEQFF.

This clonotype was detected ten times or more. DNA for the CDR3: TGTGCCAGCAGCTTAGCTAGGGCTTATAGTAATTCACCCCTCCACTTT. Its translation: CASSLARAYSNSPLHF. The gene calls are TRBV7-2 and TRBJ1-6; D gene ambiguous. CDR1 SGHTA and CDR2 FQGNSA come from the germline V gene. The CDR3 has 16 residues. The V end was cut by 0 bases, the J end by 6 bases, with 12 bases between.

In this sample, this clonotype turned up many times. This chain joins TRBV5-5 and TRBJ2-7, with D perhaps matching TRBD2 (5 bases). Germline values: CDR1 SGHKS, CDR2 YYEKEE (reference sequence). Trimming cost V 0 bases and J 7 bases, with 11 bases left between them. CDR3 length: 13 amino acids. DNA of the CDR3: TGTGCCAGCAGCTTGGGGAGAGAGGGAGAGCAGTACGTC. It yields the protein CASSLGREGEQYV.

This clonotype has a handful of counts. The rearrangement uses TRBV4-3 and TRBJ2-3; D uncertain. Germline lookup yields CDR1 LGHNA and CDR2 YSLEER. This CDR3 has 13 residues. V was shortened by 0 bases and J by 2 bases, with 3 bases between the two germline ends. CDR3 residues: CASSQDTTDTQYF. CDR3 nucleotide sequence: TGCGCCAGCAGCCAAGACACCACAGATACGCAGTATTTT.

The CDR3 loop is CASSELGQPLHF. The CDR3 bases are TGTGCCAGCAGTGAATTAGGGCAGCCCCTCCACTTT. This chain connects TRBV25-1 to TRBJ1-6; D is ambiguous. Germline V lookup: CDR1 MGHDK, CDR2 SYGVNS. V was clipped by 1 base and J by 13 bases, with 8 bases between them. The CDR3 runs 12 residues.

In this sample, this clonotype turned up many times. The CDR3 spells CASDSPLHF. For the CDR3, the DNA is TGTGCCAGCGACTCACCCCTCCACTTT. The chain has TRBV6-4 and TRBJ1-6; D unresolved. Trimming stripped 8 bases from V and 10 bases from J, with 3 bases between. From germline, CDR1 is MRHNA and CDR2 SNTAGT. The CDR3 is made up of 9 amino acids.

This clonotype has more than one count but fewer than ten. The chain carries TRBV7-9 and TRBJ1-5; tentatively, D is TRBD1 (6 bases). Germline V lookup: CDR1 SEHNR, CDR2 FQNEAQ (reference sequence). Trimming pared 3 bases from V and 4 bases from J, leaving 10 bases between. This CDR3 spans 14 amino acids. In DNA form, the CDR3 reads TGTGCCAGCAGCTTTTCAGGGGTAAATCAGCCCCAGCATTTT. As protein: CASSFSGVNQPQHF.

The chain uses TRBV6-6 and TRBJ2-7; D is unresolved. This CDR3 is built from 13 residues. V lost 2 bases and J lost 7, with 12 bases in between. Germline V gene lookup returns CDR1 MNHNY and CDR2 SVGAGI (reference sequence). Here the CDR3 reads CASSYAAEGEQYV. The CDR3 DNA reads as TGTGCCAGCAGTTACGCGGCGGAAGGAGAGCAGTACGTC.

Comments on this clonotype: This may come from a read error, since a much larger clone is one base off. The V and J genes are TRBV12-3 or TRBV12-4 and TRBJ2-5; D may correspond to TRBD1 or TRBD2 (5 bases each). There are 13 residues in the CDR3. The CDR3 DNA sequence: TGTGCCAGCAGTTTGCGACAGAGGGAGACCAAGTACTTC. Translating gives CASSLRQRETKYF.

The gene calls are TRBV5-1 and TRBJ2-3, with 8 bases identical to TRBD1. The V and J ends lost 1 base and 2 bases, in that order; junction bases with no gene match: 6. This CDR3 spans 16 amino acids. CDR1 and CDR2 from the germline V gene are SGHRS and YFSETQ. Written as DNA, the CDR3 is TGCGCCAGCAGCTTGCTAGCTCAGGGGGCCACAGATACGCAGTATTTT. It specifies CASSLLAQGATDTQYF.

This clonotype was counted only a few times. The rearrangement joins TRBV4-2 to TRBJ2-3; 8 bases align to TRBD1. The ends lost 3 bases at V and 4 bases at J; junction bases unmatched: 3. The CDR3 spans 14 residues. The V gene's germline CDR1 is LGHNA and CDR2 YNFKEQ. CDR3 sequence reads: CASSQAGGADTQYF. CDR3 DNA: TGTGCCAGCAGCCAGGCAGGGGGCGCAGATACGCAGTATTTT.

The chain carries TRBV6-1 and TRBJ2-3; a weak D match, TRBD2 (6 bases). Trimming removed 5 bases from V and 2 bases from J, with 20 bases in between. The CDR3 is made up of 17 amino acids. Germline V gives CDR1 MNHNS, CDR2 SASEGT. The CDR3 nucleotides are TGTGCCAGCAGTCCCTTTGGTGGGGGGACCGCCACAGATACGCAGTATTTT. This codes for CASSPFGGGTATDTQYF.